The table lists the clone carrying this TCR beta chain with a few counts. Its specificity is unknown. Germline V gene data show CDR1 as DFQATT and CDR2 as SNEGSKA (reference sequence). The ends were cut back, 0 bases at V and 3 bases at J, with 15 bases in the middle. This CDR3 is built from 16 residues. MiXCR, applied by TCRdb to the multiplex PCR reads, yields one record per CDR3 protein. The sample records fewer than 30,000 distinct CDR3 sequences, 68% being singletons. These data come from a study of breast tumors, draining lymph nodes, adjacent tissues. Notes on the study in general: The data were judged consistent with most tumor T cells coming from lymph node and expanding in tumor. Luminal-like breast cancer showed significantly greater tumor-nontumor repertoire similarity than basal-like breast cancer did. That most tumor T cells come from lymph nodes remained unproven. Tumors had less TCR diversity than lymph nodes, more than nontumor tissue.

The sequenced sample was tumor-adjacent breast tissue. J is TRBJ1-5 and V is TRBV20-1; no clear D. This TCR was recovered from a female donor with breast cancer. Some clones in this sample may be carry-over from other donors' samples. Written as DNA, the CDR3 is TGCAGTGCTAGAGACGCCCTGATATTTGTCAATCAGCCCCAGCATTTT. This codes for CSARDALIFVNQPQHF.